This T cell receptor beta chain comes out of a study of T cell responses to AZD1222 COVID-19 vaccine. Sequencing was performed with immunoSEQ multiplex PCR; in TCRdb, only in-frame clones are kept and a portion is missing. The sample has fewer than 150,000 clones; roughly 93% are singletons. V lost 5 bases and J 3 bases, leaving 14 bases between the germline ends. The CDR3 length is 14 residues. Germline V gene data show CDR1 as SGHVS and CDR2 as FNYEAQ. The study, taken as a whole, reports: The CD4 TCRs associated with vaccination extended across spike and predominated at 160-218 and 743-854. Only after the peak T cell response were repertoires sampled. Nearly half of spike-specific TCRs reportedly target unmutated variant regions.

This clone has only one observation. Its antigen is unidentified. This receptor was taken from an adult in good health. The V and J genes are TRBV7-6 and TRBJ2-7; a weak D match, TRBD1 (5 bases). The sample here was peripheral blood, taken on day 0 of AZD1222 vaccination. DNA of the CDR3: TGTGCCAGCAGCACTCCAGGGATAGACTACGAGCAGTACTTC. It is translated as CASSTPGIDYEQYF.